This is a list of T cell receptor beta chains from one sample in a study of blood T cells in healthy people across ages. TCRdb reprocessed the 5' RACE reads with MiXCR, giving one entry per CDR3 protein. The sample holds hundreds of thousands of distinct CDR3 sequences, around 41% seen once. The sample taken for sequencing was blood. The receptors were sampled from an elderly man in good health. CDR3s include the opening cysteine and the closing phenylalanine or tryptophan. Fields, in order: CDR3 length, J gene, V gene, clone size, D gene, CDR3 protein, CDR3 DNA. A D gene is named only where the DNA matches it firmly. Not every row has a clone size; where given, it reads once, few, many or a size class.

len: 14
j_gene: TRBJ1-1
v_gene: TRBV7-9
abundance: -
d_gene: TRBD1
CDR3aa: CASSLLGTGLEAFF
CDR3nt: TGTGCCAGCAGTCTCCTAGGGACAGGACTTGAAGCTTTCTTT

len: 14
j_gene: TRBJ1-5
v_gene: TRBV4-3
abundance: few
d_gene: -
CDR3aa: CASSQVLQGQPQHF
CDR3nt: TGCGCCAGCAGCCAAGTCCTACAGGGTCAGCCCCAGCATTTT

len: 14
j_gene: TRBJ2-1
v_gene: TRBV2
abundance: -
d_gene: -
CDR3aa: CASMVRGSGNEQFF
CDR3nt: TGTGCCAGCATGGTACGAGGGTCTGGGAATGAGCAGTTCTTC

len: 15
j_gene: TRBJ2-7
v_gene: TRBV21-1
abundance: -
d_gene: -
CDR3aa: CASSPWGSSYNEQYF
CDR3nt: TGTGCCAGCAGCCCGTGGGGGAGCTCCTACAATGAGCAGTACTTC

len: 17
j_gene: TRBJ1-4
v_gene: TRBV20-1
abundance: -
d_gene: TRBD1
CDR3aa: CSARDGGPRGGNEKLFF
CDR3nt: TGCAGTGCTAGAGATGGGGGCCCCAGGGGGGGTAATGAAAAACTGTTTTTT

len: 13
j_gene: TRBJ2-7
v_gene: TRBV6-2/TRBV6-3
abundance: -
d_gene: -
CDR3aa: CASVRDHSYEQYF
CDR3nt: TGTGCCAGCGTAAGGGACCACTCCTACGAGCAGTACTTC

len: 14
j_gene: TRBJ2-5
v_gene: TRBV29-1
abundance: many
d_gene: -
CDR3aa: CSIHAADAKETQYF
CDR3nt: TGCAGTATCCACGCCGCTGATGCCAAAGAGACCCAGTACTTC

len: 15
j_gene: TRBJ2-7
v_gene: TRBV6-2/TRBV6-3
abundance: few
d_gene: TRBD2
CDR3aa: CASSYSTSGRNEQYF
CDR3nt: TGTGCCAGCAGTTACTCGACTAGCGGGAGAAACGAGCAGTACTTC

len: 14
j_gene: TRBJ1-6
v_gene: TRBV28
abundance: -
d_gene: -
CDR3aa: CASNPQIYNSPLHF
CDR3nt: TGTGCCAGCAACCCACAGATATATAATTCACCCCTCCACTTT

len: 16
j_gene: TRBJ1-5
v_gene: TRBV24-1
abundance: -
d_gene: -
CDR3aa: CATSEGAGSGNQPQHF
CDR3nt: TGTGCCACCAGTGAGGGGGCAGGGTCGGGCAATCAGCCCCAGCATTTT

len: 16
j_gene: TRBJ2-6
v_gene: TRBV19
abundance: -
d_gene: -
CDR3aa: CASERRSYSGANVLTF
CDR3nt: TGTGCCAGCGAAAGGCGGTCGTACTCTGGGGCCAACGTCCTGACTTTC

len: 15
j_gene: TRBJ1-6
v_gene: TRBV4-2
abundance: -
d_gene: TRBD1
CDR3aa: CASSQETGQTSPLHF
CDR3nt: TGTGCCAGCAGCCAAGAGACGGGACAGACTTCACCCCTCCACTTT

len: 14
j_gene: TRBJ2-1
v_gene: TRBV7-3
abundance: -
d_gene: -
CDR3aa: CASGVGGAQHEQFF
CDR3nt: TGTGCCAGCGGAGTTGGGGGAGCCCAACATGAGCAGTTCTTC

len: 16
j_gene: TRBJ2-1
v_gene: TRBV6-2/TRBV6-3
abundance: -
d_gene: -
CDR3aa: CASSYYGDTAYNEQFF
CDR3nt: TGTGCCAGCAGTTACTATGGGGACACTGCCTACAATGAGCAGTTCTTC

len: 16
j_gene: TRBJ2-3
v_gene: TRBV9
abundance: -
d_gene: -
CDR3aa: CASSVVSAGSTDTQYF
CDR3nt: TGTGCCAGCAGCGTAGTCTCCGCGGGGAGCACAGATACGCAGTATTTT

len: 17
j_gene: TRBJ2-5
v_gene: TRBV7-9
abundance: few
d_gene: TRBD1
CDR3aa: CASSLAGTGGGPETQYF
CDR3nt: TGTGCCAGCAGCTTAGCGGGTACAGGGGGCGGGCCAGAGACCCAGTACTTC

len: 14
j_gene: TRBJ2-7
v_gene: TRBV15
abundance: few
d_gene: -
CDR3aa: CATSNADVSYEQYF
CDR3nt: TGTGCCACCAGCAACGCGGACGTATCCTACGAGCAGTACTTC

len: 13
j_gene: TRBJ2-7
v_gene: TRBV20-1
abundance: -
d_gene: -
CDR3aa: CSARRDGTYEQYF
CDR3nt: TGCAGTGCTAGAAGGGACGGTACCTACGAGCAGTACTTC